The rows below give T cell receptor beta chains drawn from one sample of a study of human CD8 memory T cell subsets. Reanalyzing the 5' RACE reads, TCRdb keeps one entry per CDR3 protein, without DNA. This sample's clone table lists about 5,000 distinct CDR3 sequences. Sample: CD8+ effector memory T cells (TEM) sorted from PBMCs. The receptors stem from a human donor in good health. Both conserved end residues are part of each CDR3. Clone size is not always given. Where it is, it says once, few, many or a class for expanded clones.

CDR3aa: CSVSGLSVRQETQYF; v_gene: TRBV29-1; abundance: medium-sized; j_gene: TRBJ2-5
CDR3aa: CASSYTTGSTGELFF; v_gene: TRBV6-2/TRBV6-3; abundance: medium-sized; j_gene: TRBJ2-2
CDR3aa: CASSLIRDSHQPQHF; v_gene: TRBV27; abundance: medium-sized; j_gene: TRBJ1-5
CDR3aa: CASSDSTSGSNEQFF; v_gene: TRBV6-4; abundance: -; j_gene: TRBJ2-1
CDR3aa: CSGIRDGEQYF; v_gene: TRBV29-1; abundance: medium-sized; j_gene: TRBJ2-7
CDR3aa: CASSVGTGHGELFF; v_gene: TRBV9; abundance: medium-sized; j_gene: TRBJ2-2
CDR3aa: CAWRTSGTLGAEAFF; v_gene: TRBV30; abundance: -; j_gene: TRBJ1-1
CDR3aa: CSVLGLAGGLNTGELFF; v_gene: TRBV29-1; abundance: medium-sized; j_gene: TRBJ2-2
CDR3aa: CASSALGVEDTQYF; v_gene: TRBV5-1; abundance: -; j_gene: TRBJ2-3
CDR3aa: CSARDTSGKDYEQYF; v_gene: TRBV20-1; abundance: -; j_gene: TRBJ2-7
CDR3aa: CASIPAGGIHYEQYF; v_gene: TRBV28; abundance: -; j_gene: TRBJ2-7
CDR3aa: CATGGYNEQFF; v_gene: TRBV24-1; abundance: -; j_gene: TRBJ2-1
CDR3aa: CASARTQAGGLSGPRWSEQFF; v_gene: TRBV6-5; abundance: -; j_gene: TRBJ2-1
CDR3aa: CATLGTTLNNEQFF; v_gene: TRBV7-9; abundance: -; j_gene: TRBJ2-1
CDR3aa: CASGTQNTDTQYF; v_gene: TRBV7-9; abundance: -; j_gene: TRBJ2-3
CDR3aa: CASSSDRAMQPQHF; v_gene: TRBV28; abundance: -; j_gene: TRBJ1-5
CDR3aa: CSARGWTGGSMGEQYF; v_gene: TRBV20-1; abundance: -; j_gene: TRBJ2-7
CDR3aa: CASSPPGTATYEQYF; v_gene: TRBV7-9; abundance: -; j_gene: TRBJ2-7
CDR3aa: CASSQEAAPSSYEQYF; v_gene: TRBV4-3; abundance: -; j_gene: TRBJ2-7
CDR3aa: CASSGTSTGELFF; v_gene: TRBV6-4; abundance: medium-sized; j_gene: TRBJ2-2
CDR3aa: CSARDPEATREGTGELFF; v_gene: TRBV20-1; abundance: -; j_gene: TRBJ2-2
CDR3aa: CASSESGTDYEQYF; v_gene: TRBV10-1; abundance: -; j_gene: TRBJ2-7
CDR3aa: CASSGGLAGGPSYEQYF; v_gene: TRBV10-2; abundance: -; j_gene: TRBJ2-7
CDR3aa: CASSYREATEAFF; v_gene: TRBV6-2/TRBV6-3; abundance: -; j_gene: TRBJ1-1
CDR3aa: CASSPGQGDTDTQYF; v_gene: TRBV6-4; abundance: -; j_gene: TRBJ2-3
CDR3aa: CASSPDPGGTGKNEQFF; v_gene: TRBV19; abundance: -; j_gene: TRBJ2-1
CDR3aa: CSASSGEQRETQYF; v_gene: TRBV20-1; abundance: -; j_gene: TRBJ2-5
CDR3aa: CATSLAGDDTQYF; v_gene: TRBV24-1; abundance: medium-sized; j_gene: TRBJ2-3
CDR3aa: CASSFGGSRAEAFF; v_gene: TRBV27; abundance: -; j_gene: TRBJ1-1
CDR3aa: CASSPHKGAGAYYSNQPQHF; v_gene: TRBV19; abundance: medium-sized; j_gene: TRBJ1-5
CDR3aa: CASSRMGSYSGNIQYF; v_gene: TRBV28; abundance: medium-sized; j_gene: TRBJ2-4